This T cell receptor (beta chain) was sequenced in a study of T cell responses to AZD1222 COVID-19 vaccine. Method: immunoSEQ multiplex PCR; TCRdb's copy keeps in-frame clones and lacks some. Among approximately 120,000 clones listed, roughly 92% were seen once. V was clipped by 5 bases and J by 3 bases; unmatched bases: 5. Germline V lookup: CDR1 KGHDR, CDR2 SFDVKD. The CDR3 is 15 amino acids. The TCR sequence derives from an adult in good health. This rearrangement joins TRBV24-1 to TRBJ1-5, with TRBD1 identical over 8 bases. Source: peripheral blood, taken on day 0 of AZD1222 vaccination. CDR3 amino acids: CATSATTGDNQPQHF. The CDR3 DNA follows: TGTGCCACCAGTGCAACGACAGGGGACAATCAGCCCCAGCATTTT.